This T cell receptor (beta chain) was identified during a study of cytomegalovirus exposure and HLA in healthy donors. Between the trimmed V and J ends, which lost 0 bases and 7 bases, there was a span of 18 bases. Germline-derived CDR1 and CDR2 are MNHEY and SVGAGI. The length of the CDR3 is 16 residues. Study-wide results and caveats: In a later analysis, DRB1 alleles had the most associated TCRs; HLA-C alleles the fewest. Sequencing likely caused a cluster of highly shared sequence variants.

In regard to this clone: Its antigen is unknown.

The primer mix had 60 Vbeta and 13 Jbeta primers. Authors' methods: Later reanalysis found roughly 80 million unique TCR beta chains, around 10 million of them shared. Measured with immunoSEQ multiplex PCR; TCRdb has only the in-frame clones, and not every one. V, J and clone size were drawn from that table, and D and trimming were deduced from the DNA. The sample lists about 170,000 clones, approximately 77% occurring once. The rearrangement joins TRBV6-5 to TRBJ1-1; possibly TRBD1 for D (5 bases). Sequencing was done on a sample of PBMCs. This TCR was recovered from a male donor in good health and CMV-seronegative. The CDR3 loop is CASSYSVGGGYVEAFF. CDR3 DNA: TGTGCCAGCAGTTACTCGGTCGGGGGAGGGTACGTTGAAGCTTTCTTT.